The clone carrying this T cell receptor (beta chain) was seen a handful of times. The sample comes from a study of T-cell memory formation after mild COVID-19. With 2 bases removed from V and 4 bases from J, the gap between germline ends came to 8 bases. The CDR3 totals 13 residues. Per the germline V gene, CDR1 is SEHNR and CDR2 is FQNEAQ (reference sequence). TCRdb analysed the 5' RACE reads with MiXCR anew, one entry per CDR3 protein. Among roughly 99,000 distinct CDR3 sequences listed, approximately 15% were seen once. The clonotype originates from a young man who had mild COVID-19 (a few samples of this study predate the infection). Cell type and time point are not known. Sample: PBMCs or a T cell subset sorted from them (not recorded which). The chain uses TRBV7-9 and TRBJ1-2; D not resolved. The CDR3 region has the DNA TGTGCCAGCAGCTTACCCCTTAGCTATGGCTACACCTTC. Encoded protein: CASSLPLSYGYTF.